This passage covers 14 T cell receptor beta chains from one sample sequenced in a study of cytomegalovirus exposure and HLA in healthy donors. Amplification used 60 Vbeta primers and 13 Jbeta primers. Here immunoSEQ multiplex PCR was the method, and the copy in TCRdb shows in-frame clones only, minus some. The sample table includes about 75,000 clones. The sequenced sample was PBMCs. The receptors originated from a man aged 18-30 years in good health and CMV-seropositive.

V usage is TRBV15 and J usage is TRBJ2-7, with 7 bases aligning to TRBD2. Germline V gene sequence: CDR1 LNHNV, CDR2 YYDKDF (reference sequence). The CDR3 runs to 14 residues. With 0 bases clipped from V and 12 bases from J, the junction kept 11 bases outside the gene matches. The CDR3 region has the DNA TGTGCCACCAGCAGAGATTCCGGCGGGGGTCAATCGTACTTC. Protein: CATSRDSGGGQSYF.

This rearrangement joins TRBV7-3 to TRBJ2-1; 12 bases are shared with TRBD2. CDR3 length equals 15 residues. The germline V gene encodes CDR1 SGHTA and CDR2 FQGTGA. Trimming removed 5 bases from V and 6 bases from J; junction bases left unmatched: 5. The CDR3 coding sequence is TGTGCCAGCAGCCGTCTAGCGGGGGGGCCCAATGAGCAGTTCTTC. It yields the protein CASSRLAGGPNEQFF.

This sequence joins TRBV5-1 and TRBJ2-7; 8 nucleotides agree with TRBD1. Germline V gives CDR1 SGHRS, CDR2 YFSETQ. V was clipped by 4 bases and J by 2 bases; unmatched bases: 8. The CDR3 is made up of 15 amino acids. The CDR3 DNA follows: TGCGCCAGCAGCGTGGACAGGGCCGACGCCTACGAGCAGTACTTC. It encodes CASSVDRADAYEQYF.

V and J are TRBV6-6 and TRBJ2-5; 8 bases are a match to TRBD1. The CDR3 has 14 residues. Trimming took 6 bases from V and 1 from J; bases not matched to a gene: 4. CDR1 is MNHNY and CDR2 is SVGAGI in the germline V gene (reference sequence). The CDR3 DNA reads TGTGCCAGCAGGCCAACAGGGGGCCAAGAGACCCAGTACTTC. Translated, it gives CASRPTGGQETQYF.

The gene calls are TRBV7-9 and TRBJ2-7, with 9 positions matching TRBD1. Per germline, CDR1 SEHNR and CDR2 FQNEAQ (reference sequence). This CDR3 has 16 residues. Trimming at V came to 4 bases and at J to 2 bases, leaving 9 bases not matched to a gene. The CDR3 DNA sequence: TGTGCCAGCAGCTCCGGGGGGACAGGGAAGCCCTACGAGCAGTACTTC. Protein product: CASSSGGTGKPYEQYF. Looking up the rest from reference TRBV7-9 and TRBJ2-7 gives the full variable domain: DTGVSQNPRHKITKRGQNVTFRCDPISEHNRLYWYRQTLGQGPEFLTYFQNEAQLEKSRLLSDRFSAERPKGSFSTLEIQRTEQGDSAMYLCASSSGGTGKPYEQYFGPGTRLTVT.

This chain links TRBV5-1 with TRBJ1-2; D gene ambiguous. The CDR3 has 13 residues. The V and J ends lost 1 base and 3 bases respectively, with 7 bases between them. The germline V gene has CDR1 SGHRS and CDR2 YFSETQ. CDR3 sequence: CASSLWEDYGYTF. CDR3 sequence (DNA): TGCGCCAGCAGCTTGTGGGAGGACTATGGCTACACCTTC.

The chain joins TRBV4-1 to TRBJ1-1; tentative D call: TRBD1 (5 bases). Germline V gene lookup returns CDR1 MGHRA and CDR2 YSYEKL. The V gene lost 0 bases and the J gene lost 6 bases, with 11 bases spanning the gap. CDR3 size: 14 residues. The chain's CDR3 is CASSQEEKGSEAFF. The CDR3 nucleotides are TGCGCCAGCAGCCAAGAAGAAAAGGGGTCTGAAGCTTTCTTT.

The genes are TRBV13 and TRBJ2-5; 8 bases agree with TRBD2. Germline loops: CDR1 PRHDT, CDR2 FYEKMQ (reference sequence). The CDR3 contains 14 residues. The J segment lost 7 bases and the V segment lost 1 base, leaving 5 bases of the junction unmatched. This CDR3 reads CASSLAGGLRTQYF. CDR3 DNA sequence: TGTGCCAGCAGCTTAGCGGGAGGGTTGCGGACCCAGTACTTC.

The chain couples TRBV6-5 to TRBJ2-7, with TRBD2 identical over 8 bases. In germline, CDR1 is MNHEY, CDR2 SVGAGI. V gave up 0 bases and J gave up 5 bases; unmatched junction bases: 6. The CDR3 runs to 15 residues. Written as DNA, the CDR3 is TGTGCCAGCAGTTACTCCGAGACTAGCGTGCACGAGCAGTACTTC. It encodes CASSYSETSVHEQYF.

The CDR3 DNA sequence: TGTGCCAGCAGCTCGGGACTAGCGGGAGCGGAGACCCAGTACTTC. Its translation is CASSSGLAGAETQYF. This chain connects TRBV9 to TRBJ2-5; TRBD2 agrees at 14 bases. CDR1 and CDR2 from the germline V gene are SGDLS and YYNGEE. The CDR3 extends over 15 amino acids. The junction had 4 bases not matched to a gene; V was cut back by 4 bases and J by 5 bases.

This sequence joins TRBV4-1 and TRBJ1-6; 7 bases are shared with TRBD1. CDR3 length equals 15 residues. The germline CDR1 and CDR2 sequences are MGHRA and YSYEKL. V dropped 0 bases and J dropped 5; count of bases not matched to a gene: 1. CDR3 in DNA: TGCGCCAGCAGCCAAGAAGGACAGGATAATTCACCCCTCCACTTT. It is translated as CASSQEGQDNSPLHF.

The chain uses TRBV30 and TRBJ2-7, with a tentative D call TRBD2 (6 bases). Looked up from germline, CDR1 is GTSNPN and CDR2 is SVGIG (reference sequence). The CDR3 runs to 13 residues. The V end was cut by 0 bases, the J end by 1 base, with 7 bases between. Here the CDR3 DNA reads TGTGCCTGGAGTGTACGGGGGTCCTACGAGCAGTACTTC. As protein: CAWSVRGSYEQYF.

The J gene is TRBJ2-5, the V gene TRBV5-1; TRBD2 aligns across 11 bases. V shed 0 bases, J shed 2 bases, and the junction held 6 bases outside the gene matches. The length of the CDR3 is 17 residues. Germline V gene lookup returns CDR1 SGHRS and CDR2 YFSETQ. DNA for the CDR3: TGCGCCAGCAGCTTGGGGAGGGGACTAGCGGAACAAGAGACCCAGTACTTC. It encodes CASSLGRGLAEQETQYF.

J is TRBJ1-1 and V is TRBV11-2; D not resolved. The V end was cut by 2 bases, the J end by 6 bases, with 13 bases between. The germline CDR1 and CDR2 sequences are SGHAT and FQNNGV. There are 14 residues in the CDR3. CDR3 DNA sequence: TGTGCCAGCAGCTTAATTCGGGGAGTACCTGAAGCTTTCTTT. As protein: CASSLIRGVPEAFF.